The source of this T cell receptor beta chain is a study of beta chain features in type 1 diabetes. Overall study findings and caveats: Type 1 diabetes patients had TCRB CDR3s that were shorter (moderately but significantly so) in all four CD4+ subsets. Lower insertion and higher deletion counts appeared at VDJ junctions in type 1 diabetes patients.

Expressed TCRB transcripts were sequenced because the isolated RNA had all been reverse transcribed beforehand. Sequencing of naive, central memory and regulatory T cell samples gave an average of around 3.6 million reads. Some clones are missing from TCRdb's copy, which holds only in-frame ones; the method was immunoSEQ multiplex PCR. The sample has about 370,000 clones; 9.5% to 10% are singletons. Notes on this clone: Its antigen is not identified.

Germline V gene data show CDR1 as MDHEN and CDR2 as SYDVKM. The CDR3 extends over 12 amino acids. V was cut by 6 bases and J by 3 bases, with 8 bases left in between. In all sorted populations, purity surpassed 98%. This chain joins TRBV28 and TRBJ1-2; D is possibly TRBD1 (5 bases). The source is a man aged 25 to 40 with type 1 diabetes. The sequencing sample was made of central memory CD4+ T cells from blood. CDR3 sequence (DNA): TGTGCCAGCAGGGGAGGGGACTATGGCTACACCTTC. Translated, it gives CASRGGDYGYTF.